This TCR beta chain came from a study of shared clonotypes between healthy human individuals. Study information: Researchers assigned three CD4 naive, three CD4 memory, two CD8 naive and one CD8 memory plate to each donor.

Libraries were prepared by immunoSEQ multiplex PCR; TCRdb keeps only in-frame clonotypes and omits some of them. The repertoire holds roughly 2.6 million clones, with around 90% as singletons. Details on this clone: Different DNA sequences within this sample yield the same CDR3.

Germline loops: CDR1 SNHLY, CDR2 FYNNEI. CDR3 length equals 12 residues. V was pared by 6 bases and J by 0 bases, with 6 bases between. The TCR was taken from a man between 18 and 35 years old in good health. The gene calls are TRBV2 and TRBJ2-7; D call uncertain. The sequenced sample consisted of naive CD4+ T cells sorted from blood. Subset specified: CD45RA+ positively selected. The CDR3 reads CASSTDSYEQYF. Written as DNA, the CDR3 is TGTGCCAGCAGCACGGACTCCTACGAGCAGTACTTC.